This T cell receptor (beta chain) was sequenced during a study of early T cells in non-severe SARS-CoV-2 infection. Across the study: Sequenced bulk RNA came from whole blood that was unsorted, and chains were unpaired. Study results and caveats: Private and CD4 specificities were missed by VDJdb matching, skewed to anti-spike CD8.

Germline assignment: CDR1 SGHAT and CDR2 FQNNGV. Trimming removed 3 bases at V and 5 bases at J, with 10 bases between. This CDR3 region has 13 residues. Attachment of unique molecular identifiers to individual cDNA molecules was performed. From the 5' RACE reads, TCRdb called clonotypes with MiXCR, one entry per CDR3 protein. The sample yields tens of thousands of distinct CDR3 sequences, roughly 15% seen once. This clonotype occurred a few times. Its antigen is as yet unknown. The chain combines TRBV11-2 with TRBJ1-1; no reliable D call. The material sequenced was whole blood. The TCR was taken from an adult who was a healthcare worker with PCR-confirmed SARS-CoV-2 infection or an uninfected control (not recorded which). The CDR3 coding sequence is TGTGCCAGCAGCTTTGATGGTAGGACTGAAGCTTTCTTT. Protein product: CASSFDGRTEAFF. Variable domain in full (rest from reference TRBV11-2 and TRBJ1-1): EAGVAQSPRYKIIEKRQSVAFWCNPISGHATLYWYQQILGQGPKLLIQFQNNGVVDDSQLPKDRFSAERLKGVDSTLKIQPAKLEDSAVYLCASSFDGRTEAFFGQGTRLTVV.